This note documents a single T cell receptor (beta chain) sequence. This specimen belongs to a study of blood T cell repertoires in COVID-19. Measured with immunoSEQ multiplex PCR; TCRdb has only the in-frame clones, and not every one. Among 160,000 or so clones listed, roughly 80% were seen once. Looked up from germline, CDR1 is MGHRA and CDR2 is YSYEKL. The CDR3 has 16 amino acids. The V gene end was trimmed by 1 base and the J gene end by 11 bases; junction bases not matched to a gene: 11. This chain joins TRBV4-1 and TRBJ2-1, with TRBD2 matching 10 bases. The source is a middle-aged woman with acute COVID-19. Sample: PBMCs or T cells enriched from blood (not recorded which). This CDR3 is CASSQVGLAGVIQQFF. In DNA, the CDR3 is TGCGCCAGCAGCCAAGTGGGGCTAGCGGGAGTAATCCAGCAGTTCTTC.